These 9 T cell receptor beta chains share one sample of origin, sequenced in a study of Ad26.COV2.S vaccination and SARS-CoV-2 variants. Treatment given: some 20 received Ad26.COV2.S at low or high dose, single or two shots; roughly five received placebo; per-sample allocation not given. Specimen acquisition occurred on day 63 following the initial vaccine or placebo injection. Method: immunoSEQ multiplex PCR; TCRdb's copy keeps in-frame clones and lacks some. The data hold roughly 680,000 clones, with more than 70% observed a single time. The sample in question was peripheral blood, obtained in a trial of Ad26.COV2.S vaccine versus placebo. Every receptor here comes from a person between 18 and 65 years old who received the Ad26.COV2.S COVID-19 vaccine or a placebo.

Only one count was recorded for this clone. Other DNA variants within this sample encode the same CDR3. The V call is TRBV11-2, the J call TRBJ2-2; D gene unclear. This CDR3 comprises 10 residues. V lost 3 bases and J lost 7, with 0 bases in between. CDR1 and CDR2 (germline): SGHAT, FQNNGV. CDR3 DNA sequence: TGTGCCAGCAGCTTCGGGGAGCTGTTTTTT. Amino acid sequence: CASSFGELFF.

This clone was seen a single time. The genes are TRBV11-2 and TRBJ2-7; D remains ambiguous. The CDR3 contains 13 residues. Trimming cost V 5 bases and J 0 bases, with 8 bases left between them. Germline-derived CDR1 and CDR2 are SGHAT and FQNNGV. CDR3 in amino acids: CASSLVDSYEQYF. The CDR3 DNA reads TGTGCCAGCAGCCTCGTTGACTCCTACGAGCAGTACTTC. Drawing the rest from reference TRBV11-2 and TRBJ2-7, the complete variable domain is EAGVAQSPRYKIIEKRQSVAFWCNPISGHATLYWYQQILGQGPKLLIQFQNNGVVDDSQLPKDRFSAERLKGVDSTLKIQPAKLEDSAVYLCASSLVDSYEQYFGPGTRLTVT.

The gene calls are TRBV19 and TRBJ1-4, with D maybe TRBD1 (5 bases). Germline CDR1 and CDR2: LNHDA and SQIVND (reference sequence). The length of the CDR3 is 14 residues. Deletions cut 10 bases from V and 3 bases from J, with 15 bases between. The CDR3 DNA reads TGTGCCACCACGCCAGCGGGGGCTAATGAAAAACTGTTTTTT. This codes for CATTPAGANEKLFF.

This clone occurred a few times. Other DNA sequences in the sample encode the same CDR3. V is TRBV9 and J is TRBJ2-6, with D tentatively TRBD2 (6 bases). The V and J ends lost 7 bases and 1 base respectively, with 6 bases between them. The CDR3 consists of 13 residues. Germline V CDR1 and CDR2: SGDLS, YYNGEE. The CDR3 region is CASRGSGANVLTF. In DNA form, the CDR3 reads TGTGCCAGCCGGGGGTCTGGGGCCAACGTCCTGACTTTC.

The V and J genes are TRBV18 and TRBJ2-2; 8 bases map to TRBD2. This CDR3 comprises 13 residues. J was trimmed by 8 bases and V by 6 bases; bases with no gene match: 5. CDR1 and CDR2 (germline): KGHSH, LQKENI. The CDR3 is CASSAGTSGELFF. The CDR3 DNA sequence: TGTGCCAGCTCGGCCGGGACTAGTGGGGAGCTGTTTTTT.

V usage is TRBV5-1 and J usage is TRBJ1-1; D may be TRBD1 (5 bases). In germline, CDR1 is SGHRS, CDR2 YFSETQ. The CDR3 runs to 15 residues. Deletions cut 0 bases from V and 5 bases from J, with 14 bases between. The CDR3, as DNA: TGCGCCAGCAGCTTGGAAGGGGCGATTTCAACTGAAGCTTTCTTT. It yields the protein CASSLEGAISTEAFF.

This sequence joins TRBV5-1 and TRBJ2-2; 11 bases map to TRBD2. The CDR3 is 16 residues long. Trimming at V came to 2 bases and at J to 4 bases, leaving 4 bases not matched to a gene. The germline gives CDR1 SGHRS, CDR2 YFSETQ. DNA of the CDR3: TGCGCCAGCAGCTTCGGGACTAGCGGACCCACCGGGGAGCTGTTTTTT. Protein sequence: CASSFGTSGPTGELFF.

This clone occurred once. In the same sample, other DNA sequences code for this CDR3. The chain links TRBV18 to TRBJ1-4; no firm D call. In germline, CDR1 is KGHSH, CDR2 LQKENI. V was clipped by 3 bases and J by 8 bases, with 4 bases between them. The CDR3 is made up of 11 amino acids. CDR3 coding DNA: TGTGCCAGCTCACCGGGCGAAAAACTGTTTTTT. Its translation: CASSPGEKLFF. Drawing the rest from reference TRBV18 and TRBJ1-4, the complete variable domain is NAGVMQNPRHLVRRRGQEARLRCSPMKGHSHVYWYRQLPEEGLKFMVYLQKENIIDESGMPKERFSAEFPKEGPSILRIQQVVRGDSAAYFCASSPGEKLFFGSGTQLSVL.

The chain carries TRBV6-5 and TRBJ1-2; D is possibly TRBD1 (6 bases). Per the germline V gene, CDR1 is MNHEY and CDR2 is SVGAGI. Trimming took 1 base from V and 2 from J, leaving 11 bases between them. The CDR3 has 15 residues. Here the CDR3 reads CASSYLITGNYGYTF. The CDR3 coding sequence is TGTGCCAGCAGTTACTTGATAACAGGGAACTATGGCTACACCTTC.